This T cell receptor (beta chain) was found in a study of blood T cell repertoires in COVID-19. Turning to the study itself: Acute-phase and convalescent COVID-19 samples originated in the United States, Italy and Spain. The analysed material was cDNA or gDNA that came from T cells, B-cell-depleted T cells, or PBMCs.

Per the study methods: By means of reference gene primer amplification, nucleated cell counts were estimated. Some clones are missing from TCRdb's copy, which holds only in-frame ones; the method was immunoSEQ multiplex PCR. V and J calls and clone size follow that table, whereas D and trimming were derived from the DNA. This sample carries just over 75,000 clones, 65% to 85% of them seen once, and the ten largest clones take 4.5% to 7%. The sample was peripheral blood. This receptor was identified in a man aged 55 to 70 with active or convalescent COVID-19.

CDR3: CASSEGRGGNSPLHF. The DNA for the CDR3 is TGTGCCAGCAGTGAGGGCAGGGGCGGTAATTCACCCCTCCACTTT. The chain is built from TRBV6-1 and TRBJ1-6, with D tentatively TRBD1 (6 bases). With 3 bases removed from V and 6 bases from J, the gap between germline ends came to 12 bases. This CDR3 has 15 amino acids. The germline V gene has CDR1 MNHNS and CDR2 SASEGT.